One and the same sample provided the 20 T cell receptor beta chains below, sequenced in a study of T cell responses to AZD1222 COVID-19 vaccine. The protocol was immunoSEQ multiplex PCR, while the TCRdb copy is restricted to in-frame clones and leaves out a portion. The data show 150,000 to 200,000 clones, roughly 87% seen once. Here the sequenced sample was peripheral blood, taken 28 days after the second AZD1222 dose. The source is an adult who received the AZD1222 COVID-19 vaccine.

This chain uses TRBV3-1 (or the pseudogene TRBV3-2) with TRBJ1-2, with 9 bases matching TRBD1. The CDR3 loop spans 19 amino acids. V was clipped by 1 base and J by 8 bases; unmatched bases: 20. Germline lookup yields CDR1 LGHDT and CDR2 YNNKEL (reference sequence). CDR3 nucleotides: TGTGCCAGCAGCCAAGGAGTTGGGACAGGGAGGAGCGGAGGGGGAGGCTACACCTTC. Amino acid sequence: CASSQGVGTGRSGGGGYTF.

The chain joins TRBV7-2 to TRBJ1-4; D unresolved. Trimming removed 3 bases from V and 3 bases from J, with 11 bases in between. Germline assignment: CDR1 SGHTA and CDR2 FQGNSA. The CDR3 totals 15 residues. The CDR3 protein is CASSLLGSSNEKLFF. The CDR3 nucleotides are TGTGCCAGCAGCTTGCTGGGCTCTTCTAATGAAAAACTGTTTTTT.

This clone turned up a few times. The CDR3 reads CASSPPQGANYEQYF. The CDR3 nucleotides are TGTGCCAGCTCACCCCCTCAGGGGGCGAACTACGAGCAGTACTTC. The chain is built from TRBV18 and TRBJ2-7; 8 nucleotides agree with TRBD1. The CDR3 has 15 amino acids. Germline V lookup: CDR1 KGHSH, CDR2 LQKENI. J lost 3 bases, V lost 3 bases, and 7 bases had no gene match. Supplemented by reference TRBV18 and TRBJ2-7, the full variable domain reads NAGVMQNPRHLVRRRGQEARLRCSPMKGHSHVYWYRQLPEEGLKFMVYLQKENIIDESGMPKERFSAEFPKEGPSILRIQQVVRGDSAAYFCASSPPQGANYEQYFGPGTRLTVT.

The chain employs TRBV19 and TRBJ2-7; TRBD2 matches at 7 bases. There are 16 residues in the CDR3. V gave up 3 bases and J gave up 6 bases; unmatched junction bases: 14. Germline V gene data show CDR1 as LNHDA and CDR2 as SQIVND (reference sequence). CDR3 amino acids: CASSIGAGTRGSEQYF. The CDR3 DNA follows: TGTGCCAGTAGTATCGGAGCGGGAACCCGGGGCAGCGAGCAGTACTTC.

This clone occurred a few times. The chain joins TRBV5-5 to TRBJ2-7; D may match TRBD1 or TRBD2 (5 bases each). The CDR3 is 14 amino acids. V was clipped by 2 bases and J by 2 bases, with 11 bases between them. Germline CDR1 is SGHKS and CDR2 is YYEKEE (reference sequence). The CDR3 bases are TGTGCCAGCAGCTTCGGGGCAGGGACCTACGAGCAGTACTTC. It yields the protein CASSFGAGTYEQYF.

The chain combines TRBV6-5 with TRBJ1-5; 7 bases agree with TRBD1. The CDR3 spans 15 residues. Trimming at V came to 6 bases and at J to 4 bases, leaving 9 bases not matched to a gene. The germline gives CDR1 MNHEY, CDR2 SVGAGI. CDR3 nucleotides: TGTGCCAGCAGCCGAGGGGGCGCGGGGAATCAGCCCCAGCATTTT. Encoded protein: CASSRGGAGNQPQHF.

This chain uses TRBV10-1 with TRBJ2-1; the D gene is possibly TRBD1 (5 bases). Trimming pared 5 bases from V and 10 bases from J, leaving 18 bases between. The CDR3 loop spans 14 amino acids. Germline CDR1 reads WNHNN; CDR2 reads SYGVQD (reference sequence). The CDR3 DNA reads as TGCGCCAGCAGTTCCCGGGCTAGGGGCGGCGAGCAGTTCTTC. Translating gives CASSSRARGGEQFF.

The chain combines TRBV7-8 with TRBJ2-3, with a weak D call TRBD2 (6 bases). The V end was cut by 2 bases, the J end by 0 bases, with 9 bases between. This CDR3 is 15 amino acids long. Looked up from germline, CDR1 is SGHVS and CDR2 is FQNEAQ. As DNA, the CDR3 is TGTGCCAGCAGCTTAAGGCTAGCGAGCACAGATACGCAGTATTTT. Its protein is CASSLRLASTDTQYF.

A remark on this clone: Other DNA sequences in the sample encode the same CDR3. The V and J genes are TRBV28 and TRBJ2-7; 15 bases match TRBD2. The ends lost 4 bases at V and 3 bases at J; junction bases unmatched: 4. The germline gives CDR1 MDHEN, CDR2 SYDVKM. The CDR3 has 16 amino acids. The CDR3 region is CASSSPGLAGGYEQYF. CDR3 nucleotides: TGTGCCAGCAGTTCGCCGGGACTAGCGGGAGGCTACGAGCAGTACTTC.

The J gene is TRBJ1-5, the V gene TRBV19; 9 bases are a match to TRBD1. This CDR3 has 15 residues. The germline gives CDR1 LNHDA, CDR2 SQIVND (reference sequence). V was clipped by 5 bases and J by 7 bases; unmatched bases: 9. CDR3 amino acids: CASSQGQGVGQPQHF. In DNA form, the CDR3 reads TGTGCCAGTAGTCAGGGACAGGGAGTAGGACAGCCCCAGCATTTT.

This clone has more than one count but fewer than ten. CDR3 DNA sequence: TGTGCCAGCTCACTGGGTGACCAAGAGACCCAGTACTTC. It is translated as CASSLGDQETQYF. The chain has TRBV18 and TRBJ2-5; D call uncertain. V shed 4 bases and J shed 0 bases, with 6 bases lying between them. This CDR3 has 13 amino acids. Germline CDR1 and CDR2: KGHSH and LQKENI.

The V and J genes are TRBV15 and TRBJ1-5; 7 bases agree with TRBD1. The CDR3 covers 16 residues. Germline-derived CDR1 and CDR2 are LNHNV and YYDKDF (reference sequence). Trimming at V came to 5 bases and at J to 0 bases, leaving 7 bases not matched to a gene. CDR3 region: CATSGYRGYSNQPQHF. DNA of the CDR3: TGTGCCACCAGCGGTTACAGGGGATATAGCAATCAGCCCCAGCATTTT. Full variable domain (rest looked up from reference TRBV15 and TRBJ1-5): DAMVIQNPRYQVTQFGKPVTLSCSQTLNHNVMYWYQQKSSQAPKLLFHYYDKDFNNEADTPDNFQSRRPNTSFCFLDIRSPGLGDTAMYLCATSGYRGYSNQPQHFGDGTRLSIL.

This clone is a singleton in its sample. This chain joins TRBV4-1 and TRBJ2-1; D remains ambiguous. CDR3 size: 14 residues. Germline V gene lookup returns CDR1 MGHRA and CDR2 YSYEKL. V was shortened by 0 bases and J by 9 bases, with 12 bases between the two germline ends. The CDR3 loop reads CASSQEVLIPEQFF. In DNA, the CDR3 is TGCGCCAGCAGCCAAGAAGTTCTCATTCCTGAGCAGTTCTTC.

This chain joins TRBV6-4 and TRBJ2-5; 8 bases map to TRBD1. CDR1 MRHNA and CDR2 SNTAGT come from the germline V gene. The length of the CDR3 is 16 residues. Trimming at V came to 6 bases and at J to 4 bases, leaving 13 bases not matched to a gene. This CDR3 reads CASSRTGQGAGETQYF. CDR3 DNA: TGTGCCAGCAGCCGAACCGGACAGGGCGCCGGAGAGACCCAGTACTTC.

The V call is TRBV2, the J call TRBJ2-3; D might be TRBD1 (6 bases). In germline, CDR1 is SNHLY, CDR2 FYNNEI. V was clipped by 2 bases and J by 1 base, with 10 bases between them. The CDR3 runs 15 residues. The chain's CDR3 is CASSEWGRRTDTQYF. DNA of the CDR3: TGTGCCAGCAGTGAATGGGGGCGCCGCACAGATACGCAGTATTTT.

The J gene is TRBJ1-1, the V gene TRBV25-1, with 7 bases matching TRBD1. Germline-derived CDR1 and CDR2 are MGHDK and SYGVNS. The CDR3 runs 13 residues. The V segment lost 10 bases and the J segment 3 bases; nucleotides outside the gene matches: 8. CDR3 loop: CATSGQTYTEAFF. CDR3 DNA: TGTGCCACATCGGGACAGACTTACACTGAAGCTTTCTTT. Supplemented by reference TRBV25-1 and TRBJ1-1, the full variable domain reads EADIYQTPRYLVIGTGKKITLECSQTMGHDKMYWYQQDPGMELHLIHYSYGVNSTEKGDLSSESTVSRIRTEHFPLTLESARPSHTSQYLCATSGQTYTEAFFGQGTRLTVV.

This chain connects TRBV5-8 to TRBJ1-2; D unclear. The CDR3 is made up of 14 amino acids. Per germline, CDR1 SGHTS and CDR2 YDEGEE. Trimming shortened V by 2 bases and J by 8 bases, and 16 bases separated the two germline ends. The CDR3 DNA is TGTGCCAGCAGCTTTGCAGGCCCCAAGGCGGGCTACACCTTC. It codes for CASSFAGPKAGYTF.

The genes are TRBV6-5 and TRBJ1-5, with D perhaps matching TRBD1 (6 bases). With 7 bases removed from V and 5 bases from J, the gap between germline ends came to 15 bases. The CDR3 contains 14 residues. Germline CDR1 reads MNHEY; CDR2 reads SVGAGI. The CDR3 protein is CASTTGGTHQPQHF. CDR3 sequence (DNA): TGTGCCAGCACCACGGGGGGGACACATCAGCCCCAGCATTTT.

The genes are TRBV30 and TRBJ1-5; 9 bases match TRBD1. J was trimmed by 7 bases and V by 0 bases; bases with no gene match: 7. The CDR3 spans 15 residues. In germline, CDR1 is GTSNPN, CDR2 SVGIG (reference sequence). CDR3 region: CAWSVQGAGEQPQHF. The CDR3 bases are TGTGCCTGGAGTGTACAGGGGGCTGGCGAGCAGCCCCAGCATTTT.

This clone was seen a few times. The chain carries TRBV7-2 and TRBJ1-1; D perhaps matches TRBD1 (6 bases). The CDR3 length is 14 residues. The V end was cut by 6 bases, the J end by 0 bases, with 11 bases between. The germline CDR1 and CDR2 sequences are SGHTA and FQGNSA. The CDR3 DNA is TGTGCCAGCAGACACGGACAGATGAACACTGAAGCTTTCTTT. Its translation: CASRHGQMNTEAFF.